The rows below give T cell receptor beta chains drawn from one sample of a study of T cell responses to AZD1222 COVID-19 vaccine. Only in-frame clones appear in the TCRdb table, and some are missing; sequencing was by immunoSEQ multiplex PCR. Of fewer than 200,000 clones in the sample, around nine tenths are singletons; the top ten hold 0.49%. The sequences come from peripheral blood, collected on day 0 of AZD1222 vaccination. These receptor sequences come from an adult in good health. Each CDR3 is given with its conserved first and last residue. A D gene is named only where the DNA matches it firmly. Size is omitted from some rows. Given values are once, few, many or a class for expanded clones.

TRBD2	-	TRBV6-1	TRBJ2-2	CASSVSRTSGGLNTGELFF	TGTGCCAGCAGTGTCTCCCGGACTAGCGGGGGCTTAAACACCGGGGAGCTGTTTTTT
TRBD1	-	TRBV6-5	TRBJ2-7	CASTPRTGTYEQYF	TGTGCCAGCACTCCACGGACAGGGACCTACGAGCAGTACTTC
TRBD1	-	TRBV5-6	TRBJ1-3	CASSYDRGRTGNTIYF	TGTGCCAGCAGTTACGACAGGGGGCGGACAGGAAACACCATATATTTT
-	once	TRBV5-1	TRBJ1-4	CASSLGTAATNEKLFF	TGCGCCAGCAGCTTGGGGACAGCAGCAACTAATGAAAAACTGTTTTTT
TRBD2	-	TRBV6-4	TRBJ2-2	CASREILTSEGTGELFF	TGTGCCAGCAGGGAAATATTGACTAGCGAGGGCACCGGGGAGCTGTTTTTT
-	-	TRBV28	TRBJ1-5	CASSLLTENQPQHF	TGTGCCAGCAGTTTATTGACAGAAAATCAGCCCCAGCATTTT
TRBD1	-	TRBV11-2	TRBJ2-1	CASSPQTFQGVADNEQFF	TGTGCCAGCAGCCCGCAAACTTTTCAGGGGGTGGCCGACAATGAGCAGTTCTTC
TRBD1	-	TRBV11-2	TRBJ1-4	CASRKGQRVEKLFF	TGTGCCAGCAGAAAGGGACAGAGGGTCGAAAAACTGTTTTTT
-	few	TRBV9	TRBJ2-6	CASSGRRGDSYSGANVLTF	TGTGCCAGCAGCGGCAGAAGGGGAGATTCTTACTCTGGGGCCAACGTCCTGACTTTC
TRBD1	-	TRBV14	TRBJ2-7	CASSQNRGRAYEQYF	TGTGCCAGCAGCCAAAACAGGGGGCGGGCCTACGAGCAGTACTTC
TRBD1	few	TRBV10-2	TRBJ1-1	CASRQSGGHSNTEAFF	TGCGCCAGCAGACAATCAGGGGGCCACTCGAACACTGAAGCTTTCTTT
-	once	TRBV1	TRBJ1-5	CTSSQESRGKGNQPQHF	TGCACCAGCAGCCAAGAGTCCCGGGGGAAGGGCAATCAGCCCCAGCATTTT
-	few	TRBV4-1	TRBJ2-7	CASSQDGRGYEQYF	TGCGCCAGCAGCCAAGACGGCAGGGGCTACGAGCAGTACTTC
-	-	TRBV5-4	TRBJ2-7	CASTQEMGEQYF	TGTGCCAGCACCCAGGAGATGGGCGAGCAGTACTTC
-	-	TRBV7-8	TRBJ1-2	CASSPSNYGYTF	TGTGCCAGCAGCCCTAGTAACTATGGCTACACCTTC
TRBD1	-	TRBV5-4	TRBJ2-7	CASSFRDRGSYEQYF	TGTGCCAGCAGCTTCCGGGACAGGGGCTCCTACGAGCAGTACTTC